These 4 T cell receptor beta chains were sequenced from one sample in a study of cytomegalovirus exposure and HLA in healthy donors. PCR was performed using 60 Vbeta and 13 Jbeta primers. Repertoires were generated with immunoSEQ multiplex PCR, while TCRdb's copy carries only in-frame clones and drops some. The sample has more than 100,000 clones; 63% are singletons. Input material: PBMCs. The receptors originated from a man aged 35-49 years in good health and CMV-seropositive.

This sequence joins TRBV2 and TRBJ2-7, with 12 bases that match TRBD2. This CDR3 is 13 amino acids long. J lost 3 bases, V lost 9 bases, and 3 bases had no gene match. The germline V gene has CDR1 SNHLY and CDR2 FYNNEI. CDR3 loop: CASMTSGSYEQYF. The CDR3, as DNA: TGTGCCAGTATGACTAGCGGGAGCTACGAGCAGTACTTC.

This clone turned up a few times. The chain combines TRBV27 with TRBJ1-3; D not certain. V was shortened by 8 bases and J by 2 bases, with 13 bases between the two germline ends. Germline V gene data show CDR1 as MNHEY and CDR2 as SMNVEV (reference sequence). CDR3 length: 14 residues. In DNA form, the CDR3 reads TGTGCCAGCGCTCGGGAAGCCGCTGGAAACACCATATATTTT. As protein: CASAREAAGNTIYF.

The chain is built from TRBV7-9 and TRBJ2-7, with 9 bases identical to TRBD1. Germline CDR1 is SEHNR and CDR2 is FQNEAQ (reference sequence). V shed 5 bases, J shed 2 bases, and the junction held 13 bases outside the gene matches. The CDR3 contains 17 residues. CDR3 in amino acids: CASSLPPGQGPPYEQYF. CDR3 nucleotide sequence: TGTGCCAGCAGCCTCCCCCCGGGACAGGGCCCTCCCTACGAGCAGTACTTC.

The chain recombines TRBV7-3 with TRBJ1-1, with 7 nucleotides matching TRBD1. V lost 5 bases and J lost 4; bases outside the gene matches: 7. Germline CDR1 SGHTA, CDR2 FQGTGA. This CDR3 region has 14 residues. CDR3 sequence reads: CASSAHAGGTEAFF. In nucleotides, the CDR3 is TGTGCCAGCAGCGCGCACGCAGGGGGCACTGAAGCTTTCTTT.